One sample yielded the 18 T cell receptor beta chains listed below, sequenced in a study of OX40 agonist ivuxolimab in advanced cancers. The method behind the library was the immunoSEQ multiplex PCR assay. Not all clones reach the TCRdb copy of this immuneACCESS table, which keeps in-frame sequences only. Checked studies attribute under half of the gap to unresolved V genes and leave the rest unexplained. This sample holds about 94,000 clones; 70% to 90% were observed only once. The ten largest clones take up more than 0.25% of the sample. The sample was CD4+ or CD8+ T cells sorted from blood, taken in a trial of the OX40 agonist ivuxolimab. The receptor set was obtained from an adult with an advanced solid tumor such as melanoma, head and neck, liver or kidney cancer.

This chain links TRBV14 with TRBJ2-7, with D perhaps being TRBD1 or TRBD2 (5 bases each). CDR1 is SGHDN, CDR2 FVKESK, per germline. CDR3 length: 15 residues. V was cut by 1 base and J by 2 bases, with 12 bases left in between. In DNA, the CDR3 is TGTGCCAGCAGCCAAGCCGGGACGGGTACCTACGAGCAGTACTTC. This encodes CASSQAGTGTYEQYF.

This clone was recorded once. This chain connects TRBV19 to TRBJ2-1; TRBD2 matches 10 bases. The CDR3 has 15 residues. Trimming at V came to 2 bases and at J to 6 bases, leaving 4 bases not matched to a gene. Germline assignment: CDR1 LNHDA and CDR2 SQIVND (reference sequence). CDR3 residues: CASSIFPSGGNEQFF. The DNA of the CDR3 is TGTGCCAGTAGTATATTTCCTAGCGGGGGCAATGAGCAGTTCTTC.

The chain has TRBV27 and TRBJ1-1; a weak D match, TRBD1 (6 bases). The germline CDR1 and CDR2 sequences are MNHEY and SMNVEV (reference sequence). The CDR3 is made up of 15 amino acids. V was clipped by 5 bases and J by 4 bases, with 17 bases between them. CDR3 nucleotides: TGTGCCAGCAGTCCCCAGGACAGAGGGGGCACTGAAGCTTTCTTT. This sequence encodes CASSPQDRGGTEAFF.

The V call is TRBV9, the J call TRBJ2-1, with a weak D call TRBD1 (6 bases). CDR3 length: 17 amino acids. V was trimmed by 0 bases and J by 1 base, leaving 14 bases between them. Per germline, CDR1 SGDLS and CDR2 YYNGEE. The CDR3 DNA reads TGTGCCAGCAGCGTAGCGTGGGGACAAGGATCCTACAATGAGCAGTTCTTC. Its translation is CASSVAWGQGSYNEQFF.

The V call is TRBV4-2, the J call TRBJ2-7, with 7 bases fitting TRBD1. V gave up 3 bases and J gave up 0 bases; unmatched junction bases: 5. The CDR3 runs to 15 residues. Germline V gene lookup returns CDR1 LGHNA and CDR2 YNFKEQ. The CDR3 region has the DNA TGTGCCAGCAGCCAGTATACAGGGGTCTCCTACGAGCAGTACTTC. Its translation: CASSQYTGVSYEQYF.

The chain combines TRBV5-1 with TRBJ1-5; TRBD1 might be the D (6 bases). Germline values: CDR1 SGHRS, CDR2 YFSETQ. The V gene lost 0 bases and the J gene lost 3 bases, with 7 bases spanning the gap. This CDR3 contains 14 residues. CDR3 nucleotides: TGCGCCAGCAGCTTGGGGGACATCAATCAGCCCCAGCATTTT. Its protein is CASSLGDINQPQHF.

This clone was seen only a few times. V and J are TRBV5-1 and TRBJ1-4; D perhaps matches TRBD1 (5 bases). The germline CDR1 and CDR2 sequences are SGHRS and YFSETQ. The CDR3 is made up of 13 amino acids. Between the trimmed V and J ends, which lost 4 bases and 1 base, there was a span of 5 bases. CDR3 nucleotides: TGCGCCAGCAGCGGGGGAACTAATGAAAAACTGTTTTTT. Its translation: CASSGGTNEKLFF.

This clone was detected only a few times. The gene calls are TRBV30 and TRBJ2-5; 7 positions match TRBD2. Germline V gene sequence: CDR1 GTSNPN, CDR2 SVGIG (reference sequence). This CDR3 spans 14 amino acids. The junction had 6 bases not matched to a gene; V was cut back by 4 bases and J by 1 base. The CDR3 DNA sequence: TGTGCCTGGACCATAGCGGGCCCCCAAGAGACCCAGTACTTC. Protein sequence: CAWTIAGPQETQYF.

This chain links TRBV18 with TRBJ2-3; D is unclear. V was pared by 3 bases and J by 3 bases, with 7 bases between. Germline V CDR1 and CDR2: KGHSH, LQKENI. The CDR3 has 13 residues. CDR3 sequence: CASSPRQTDTQYF. CDR3 sequence (DNA): TGTGCCAGCTCACCCAGACAAACAGATACGCAGTATTTT.

The chain recombines TRBV9 with TRBJ1-1; no clear D. The V gene's germline CDR1 is SGDLS and CDR2 YYNGEE. Between the trimmed V and J ends, which lost 0 bases and 0 bases, there was a span of 18 bases. The CDR3 runs to 18 residues. The CDR3 spells CASSVGVRGRTMNTEAFF. CDR3 DNA: TGTGCCAGCAGCGTAGGAGTTAGAGGGAGAACTATGAACACTGAAGCTTTCTTT.

The chain links TRBV7-9 to TRBJ1-1, with 10 bases that match TRBD1. CDR1 and CDR2 from the germline V gene are SEHNR and FQNEAQ (reference sequence). Germline trimming cut 3 bases from V and 1 base from J; bases unmatched to any gene: 5. The CDR3 sequence is 16 residues long. This chain's CDR3 is CASSLTGGLRNTEAFF. The CDR3 region has the DNA TGTGCCAGCAGCTTGACAGGGGGCTTGAGGAACACTGAAGCTTTCTTT.

The chain carries TRBV13 and TRBJ1-3, with D perhaps TRBD1 (6 bases). Per the germline V gene, CDR1 is PRHDT and CDR2 is FYEKMQ (reference sequence). V was shortened by 6 bases and J by 1 base, with 13 bases between the two germline ends. The CDR3 extends over 15 amino acids. Here the CDR3 DNA reads TGTGCCAGCAGTTTTCGACAGGCATCTGGAAACACCATATATTTT. This translates into CASSFRQASGNTIYF.

The chain combines TRBV5-6 with TRBJ2-2; 8 bases match TRBD1. V lost 1 base to trimming and J lost 2 bases; unmatched junction nucleotides: 4. The CDR3 runs 16 residues. Per the germline V gene, CDR1 is SGHDT and CDR2 is YYEEEE. The CDR3 DNA follows: TGTGCCAGCAGCTTGTACAGGGGGACTAACACCGGGGAGCTGTTTTTT. It yields the protein CASSLYRGTNTGELFF.

V usage is TRBV9 and J usage is TRBJ1-4, with D possibly matching TRBD1 (5 bases). Between the trimmed V and J ends, which lost 0 bases and 5 bases, there was a span of 11 bases. Germline V gene sequence: CDR1 SGDLS, CDR2 YYNGEE. The CDR3 is made up of 15 amino acids. The CDR3 protein is CASSVDAGPNEKLFF. The CDR3 DNA reads as TGTGCCAGCAGCGTAGATGCGGGGCCAAATGAAAAACTGTTTTTT.

In this sample, this clone turned up once. The V call is TRBV7-2, the J call TRBJ2-1; D uncertain. There are 15 residues in the CDR3. The germline V gene encodes CDR1 SGHTA and CDR2 FQGNSA. Trimming stripped 4 bases from V and 0 bases from J, with 10 bases between. The CDR3 DNA reads as TGTGCCAGCAGCTCAGGACGGAGCTCCTACAATGAGCAGTTCTTC. Translated: CASSSGRSSYNEQFF.

In nucleotides, the CDR3 is TGTGCCAGCTCACCGAGGGCAGACACCGGGGAGCTGTTTTTT. Translating gives CASSPRADTGELFF. The chain has TRBV18 and TRBJ2-2; D might be TRBD2 (5 bases). Germline lookup yields CDR1 KGHSH and CDR2 LQKENI. The CDR3 consists of 14 residues. The V gene lost 3 bases and the J gene lost 3 bases, with 8 bases spanning the gap.

The chain is built from TRBV6-1 and TRBJ1-5; 7 positions match TRBD1. Per the germline V gene, CDR1 is MNHNS and CDR2 is SASEGT. The CDR3 totals 16 residues. With V trimmed by 6 bases and J by 3 bases, 11 bases remained unmatched. CDR3 bases: TGTGCCAGCAGAGAATCTAGGGGGCTTTTCAATCAGCCCCAGCATTTT. Protein product: CASRESRGLFNQPQHF.

This chain joins TRBV19 and TRBJ1-5, with no clear D. The CDR3 has 16 residues. Trimming took 1 base from V and 2 from J, leaving 12 bases between them. Germline assignment: CDR1 LNHDA and CDR2 SQIVND (reference sequence). For the CDR3, the DNA is TGTGCCAGTAGTATAGTAACGCTTAGGGGCAATCAGCCCCAGCATTTT. Protein: CASSIVTLRGNQPQHF.